This note documents a single TCR beta chain sequence. This clonotype was seen a few times. Its antigen is unknown. No much larger clone is present one base from it, and per-base qualities are unavailable. The CDR3 measures 12 amino acids from cysteine to phenylalanine. CDR3 DNA only is kept here, 36 bases in frame from base 1. The germline V gene yields WSHSY for CDR1 and SAAADI for CDR2. V loses 3 bases, J loses 12 bases, and the germline ends lie 15 bases apart. This record comes from a study of post-analysis software for immune sequencing data (dated by TCRdb to the mid-2010s). A note on the overall study: The recorded disease courses included relapsing-remitting, secondary progressive and progressive-relapsing multiple sclerosis, and some patients had no subtype annotation. The multiple sclerosis patient repertoires were compared with 10 or so previously published healthy control repertoires from donors aged about 6 to 28 years. A subset of samples was prepared in parallel using single-end sample barcoding, then pooled and co-amplified after Illumina adapter ligation.

General findings and caveats noted by the study authors: Direct clustering with F measure revealed strong co-clustering of samples prepared in the same batch, which led to a batch-effect correction. Multiple sclerosis patients had significantly lower normalized Chao1 diversity than controls, a result that suggests substantial peripheral T-cell clonal expansion. The multiple sclerosis patient group was slightly younger than the control group. Patients showed significantly higher frequencies than controls for several TRBV segments, among them TRBV5-6, TRBV5-1 and TRBV20-1.

The library was generated by PCR. The sample was run on an Illumina HiSeq 2500. To reduce PCR and sequencing biases, unique molecular identifiers were built into the TCR beta cDNA libraries. Approximately 500,000 cDNA molecules were obtained for every 1 to 10 million input T cells, so each molecule roughly corresponded to one T cell. Patient libraries were prepared and sequenced with the same protocol used for the earlier healthy control dataset. Samples belonging to the same batch were prepared together, multiplexed and sequenced on a shared HiSeq lane. From the authors' description of their analysis: Raw barcoded reads were processed with MIGEC, and single-read molecular identifier groups were discarded before consensus assembly and CDR3 extraction. VDJtools was used for post-analysis of the clonotype tables, with diversity normalized by down-sampling every dataset to the smallest sample size. In repertoire overlap clustering, CDR3 amino acid sequences, but not nucleotide sequences, were matched to correct batch-related cross-sample contamination. The raw public data were reprocessed by TCRdb itself: fastp quality trimming at Q25, MiXCR clonotype calling, in-frame beta chains only. Each entry merges the rows of one CDR3 protein and shows their most common DNA and genes. The V and J calls and clone size are TCRdb's, not the authors'. Across this sample there are 820,000 or so distinct CDR3 sequences, with roughly 58% seen only once. Approximately 4.5% of the sample is in the top ten clones.

To demonstrate the VDJtools post-analysis software, TCR beta repertoires were profiled from the peripheral blood of about 13 young patients with multiple sclerosis. Multiple sclerosis patients were children and adolescents aged roughly 6 to 16 years. This receptor was taken from a girl between 10 and 17 years old with multiple sclerosis. Sequenced material: blood. The rearrangement combines TRBV10-2 with TRBJ2-7, with TRBD1 as a weak D call on 6 bases. The DNA reads TGCGCCAGCAGTGATGGGACACCCAAAAGGTACTTC. This codes for CASSDGTPKRYF.